Each of the 32 T cell receptor beta chains below was sequenced from the same sample in a study of blood T cell repertoires in COVID-19. The repertoire was sequenced with immunoSEQ multiplex PCR; TCRdb's copy has only in-frame clones and lacks some. There are about 240,000 clones in the sample; 80% to 90% occur only once, and 7.5% lies in the top ten. Sequencing was performed on peripheral blood. The receptor source for this set is a woman aged 80 or older with COVID-19, enrolled during active disease.

The chain combines TRBV24-1 with TRBJ1-2, with 9 positions matching TRBD1. Germline lookup yields CDR1 KGHDR and CDR2 SFDVKD. The CDR3 consists of 13 residues. The ends lost 10 bases at V and 1 base at J; junction bases unmatched: 3. The CDR3 is CATEDRGNYGYTF. For the CDR3, the DNA is TGTGCCACTGAGGACAGGGGTAACTATGGCTACACCTTC.

The rearrangement uses TRBV5-5 and TRBJ1-6, with D possibly being TRBD1 (6 bases). The germline V gene encodes CDR1 SGHKS and CDR2 YYEKEE (reference sequence). CDR3 length: 15 residues. Deletions cut 4 bases from V and 7 bases from J, with 15 bases between. The CDR3: CASSVSGGPNSPLHF. The CDR3 DNA sequence: TGTGCCAGCAGCGTCAGTGGGGGCCCAAATTCACCCCTCCACTTT. The whole variable domain, remainder taken from reference TRBV5-5 and TRBJ1-6, is DAGVTQSPTHLIKTRGQQVTLRCSPISGHKSVSWYQQVLGQGPQFIFQYYEKEERGRGNFPDRFSARQFPNYSSELNVNALLLGDSALYLCASSVSGGPNSPLHFGNGTRLTVT.

This clone has only a few counts. This chain uses TRBV2 with TRBJ2-7, with D perhaps matching TRBD1 (5 bases). This CDR3 has 13 amino acids. Trimming took off 7 bases at V and 5 bases at J, with 15 bases between the two ends. The V gene's germline CDR1 is SNHLY and CDR2 FYNNEI. In DNA form, the CDR3 reads TGTGCCAGCACCTCCATTCCAGGGAACGAGCAGTACTTC. Residues: CASTSIPGNEQYF.

V is TRBV6-5 and J is TRBJ1-5, with D perhaps matching TRBD1 (6 bases). This CDR3 region has 15 residues. The germline V gene encodes CDR1 MNHEY and CDR2 SVGAGI. The germline V and J ends were trimmed by 6 bases and 1 base, with 13 bases remaining between them. The CDR3 sequence is CASRPGVWSNQPQHF. CDR3 sequence (DNA): TGTGCCAGCAGGCCAGGGGTTTGGAGCAATCAGCCCCAGCATTTT.

The rearrangement joins TRBV27 to TRBJ1-4; D is ambiguous. Looked up from germline, CDR1 is MNHEY and CDR2 is SMNVEV (reference sequence). The CDR3 is 14 residues long. Trimming removed 0 bases from V and 8 bases from J, with 10 bases in between. CDR3 coding DNA: TGTGCCAGCAGTTTATCGACGTCGGGGGAAAAACTGTTTTTT. This gives the protein CASSLSTSGEKLFF.

This clone came up a few times. The chain combines TRBV2 with TRBJ1-5, with D unresolved. From germline, CDR1 is SNHLY and CDR2 FYNNEI. The CDR3 length is 16 residues. Trimming stripped 7 bases from V and 1 base from J, with 17 bases between. Here the CDR3 reads CASMGEGALSNQPQHF. The CDR3, as DNA: TGTGCCAGCATGGGTGAAGGAGCCCTCAGCAATCAGCCCCAGCATTTT.

The gene calls are TRBV3-1 (or the pseudogene TRBV3-2) and TRBJ1-6; D is possibly TRBD1 (6 bases). The CDR3 runs to 15 residues. The germline V and J ends were trimmed by 3 bases and 6 bases, with 12 bases remaining between them. Germline loops: CDR1 LGHDT, CDR2 YNNKEL (reference sequence). DNA of the CDR3: TGTGCCAGCAGCCAGGGGGCAGAGCGTAATTCACCCCTCCACTTT. It codes for CASSQGAERNSPLHF.

The CDR3 reads CASSRGRANYGYTF. Written as DNA, the CDR3 is TGTGCCAGCAGTAGAGGGCGAGCTAACTATGGCTACACCTTC. This rearrangement joins TRBV6-5 to TRBJ1-2; D ambiguous. CDR3 length: 14 residues. Germline V CDR1 and CDR2: MNHEY, SVGAGI. V was clipped by 5 bases and J by 0 bases, with 10 bases between them.

The V gene is TRBV28, the J gene TRBJ2-3, with unresolved D. The CDR3 extends over 13 amino acids. With 2 bases removed from V and 2 bases from J, the gap between germline ends came to 5 bases. Germline V lookup: CDR1 MDHEN, CDR2 SYDVKM. CDR3 loop: CASSLGNTDTQYF. CDR3 nucleotide sequence: TGTGCCAGCAGTTTAGGCAACACAGATACGCAGTATTTT.

The rearrangement links TRBV5-1 to TRBJ2-1; 12 bases are a match to TRBD2. V trimming: 5 bases; J trimming: 7 bases; junction bases outside the gene matches: 7. Germline assignment: CDR1 SGHRS and CDR2 YFSETQ. This CDR3 has 15 residues. The CDR3 loop is CASRNRLAGGNEQFF. CDR3 nucleotides: TGCGCCAGCAGAAATCGGCTAGCGGGGGGGAATGAGCAGTTCTTC.

This clone appeared a few times. The genes are TRBV4-3 and TRBJ2-2; 7 bases fit TRBD2. With 1 base clipped from V and 3 bases from J, the junction kept 2 bases outside the gene matches. The CDR3 spans 15 residues. In germline, CDR1 is LGHNA, CDR2 YSLEER. The CDR3 reads CASSQVAGYTGELFF. CDR3 DNA: TGCGCCAGCAGCCAAGTAGCGGGTTACACCGGGGAGCTGTTTTTT.

This clone was seen just once. V gene TRBV6-6 combines with J gene TRBJ1-5; D is perhaps TRBD1 (6 bases). V gave up 3 bases and J gave up 0 bases, with 9 bases separating them. The CDR3 consists of 15 residues. Germline V CDR1 and CDR2: MNHNY, SVGAGI (reference sequence). CDR3 sequence (DNA): TGTGCCAGCAGTTATACAGGGCATAGCAATCAGCCCCAGCATTTT. Protein product: CASSYTGHSNQPQHF.

V usage is TRBV7-2 and J usage is TRBJ2-5; a possible D gene is TRBD1 (6 bases). The CDR3 contains 15 residues. Trimming shortened V by 2 bases and J by 5 bases, and 15 bases separated the two germline ends. Germline values: CDR1 SGHTA, CDR2 FQGNSA. This chain's CDR3 is CASSLFGRGRETQYF. DNA of the CDR3: TGTGCCAGCAGCTTATTTGGCAGGGGACGGGAGACCCAGTACTTC.

This clone has a handful of counts. V usage is TRBV29-1 and J usage is TRBJ1-3; 7 bases line up with TRBD1. V was clipped by 4 bases and J by 8 bases; unmatched bases: 8. The germline V gene encodes CDR1 SQVTM and CDR2 ANQGSEA. CDR3 size: 13 residues. CDR3: CSVGGTVADTIYF. The CDR3 nucleotides read TGCAGCGTTGGGGGGACAGTCGCGGACACCATATATTTT.

This clone was recorded only once. The J gene is TRBJ1-5, the V gene TRBV12-5, with D uncertain. The CDR3 is 15 amino acids. Trimming left V 4 bases short and J 0 bases short, with 10 bases between. Germline CDR1 is LGHNT and CDR2 is FRNRAP. CDR3 in amino acids: CASGSQFPSNQPQHF. DNA of the CDR3: TGTGCTAGTGGTTCGCAGTTCCCTAGCAATCAGCCCCAGCATTTT.

The chain couples TRBV5-1 to TRBJ2-3, with a weak D call TRBD2 (5 bases). CDR3 size: 15 residues. V lost 6 bases and J lost 11, with 25 bases in between. CDR1 is SGHRS, CDR2 YFSETQ, per germline. The CDR3 sequence is CASTQSPTPGKLQYF. The DNA for the CDR3 is TGCGCCAGCACCCAAAGCCCGACCCCGGGGAAGCTGCAGTATTTT.

This rearrangement joins TRBV6-6 to TRBJ2-5; TRBD1 matches 9 bases. Germline CDR1 reads MNHNY; CDR2 reads SVGAGI (reference sequence). There are 15 residues in the CDR3. Unmatched junction bases numbered 7, after V lost 4 bases and J lost 4 bases. The CDR3 here is CASSSPDRGGETQYF. CDR3 DNA sequence: TGTGCCAGCAGTTCCCCAGACAGGGGGGGAGAGACCCAGTACTTC.

The chain couples TRBV10-3 to TRBJ1-3; TRBD1 is a possible D gene (5 bases). CDR3 size: 14 residues. Trimming left V 3 bases short and J 8 bases short, with 14 bases between. Germline CDR1 is ENHRY and CDR2 is SYGVKD. CDR3 DNA: TGTGCCATCAGTGACCCGGGACTAAAGGACACCATATATTTT. It specifies CAISDPGLKDTIYF.

The rearrangement links TRBV19 to TRBJ1-5, with D hard to call. Trimming cost V 5 bases and J 2 bases, with 10 bases left between them. From germline, CDR1 is LNHDA and CDR2 SQIVND (reference sequence). This CDR3 is built from 14 residues. The CDR3, as DNA: TGTGCCAGTAGTTGGGCTCCAGGCAATCAGCCCCAGCATTTT. This codes for CASSWAPGNQPQHF.

The chain employs TRBV4-3 and TRBJ2-1, with 8 bases matching TRBD2. J lost 3 bases, V lost 1 base, and 2 bases had no gene match. The V gene's germline CDR1 is LGHNA and CDR2 YSLEER. The CDR3 loop spans 15 amino acids. The CDR3 nucleotides are TGCGCCAGCAGCCAAGTGGGGACTAGCTACAATGAGCAGTTCTTC. The encoded protein is CASSQVGTSYNEQFF.

The chain links TRBV24-1 to TRBJ2-3, with a weak D call TRBD1 (5 bases). The CDR3 spans 14 residues. Germline CDR1 and CDR2: KGHDR and SFDVKD. Trimming removed 3 bases at V and 2 bases at J, with 8 bases between. The chain's CDR3 is CATSDDRDTDTQYF. The CDR3 bases are TGTGCCACCAGTGATGACAGAGACACAGATACGCAGTATTTT.

This clone appeared a single time. The chain joins TRBV19 to TRBJ2-2, with 8 nucleotides matching TRBD1. J gave up 5 bases and V 5 bases, and 4 bases lay outside the gene matches. Germline CDR1 LNHDA, CDR2 SQIVND (reference sequence). This CDR3 comprises 14 residues. CDR3: CASSSGQGTGELFF. CDR3 DNA sequence: TGTGCCAGTAGTTCAGGACAGGGTACCGGGGAGCTGTTTTTT.

The chain couples TRBV2 to TRBJ2-7, with 7 bases identical to TRBD2. The V gene's germline CDR1 is SNHLY and CDR2 FYNNEI. There are 12 residues in the CDR3. J was trimmed by 13 bases and V by 6 bases; bases with no gene match: 12. Here the CDR3 reads CASSSGAGRRYF. The CDR3 DNA reads as TGTGCCAGCAGCTCGGGAGCGGGGCGACGATACTTC.

This clone has a single count. Other nucleotide sequences from this sample produce the same CDR3. The chain has TRBV27 and TRBJ2-3; 9 bases map to TRBD2. Germline values: CDR1 MNHEY, CDR2 SMNVEV (reference sequence). Trimming removed 2 bases from V and 3 bases from J; junction bases left unmatched: 0. The CDR3 length is 14 residues. The CDR3 bases are TGTGCCAGCAGTTTAGCGGGGGGGACAGATACGCAGTATTTT. Its translation: CASSLAGGTDTQYF.

The chain uses TRBV6-5 and TRBJ1-5, with unresolved D. Germline CDR1 is MNHEY and CDR2 is SVGAGI. Trimming cost V 6 bases and J 3 bases, with 9 bases left between them. CDR3 length equals 13 residues. The CDR3 loop reads CASSRDTNQPQHF. The CDR3, as DNA: TGTGCCAGCAGCCGCGACACCAATCAGCCCCAGCATTTT.

The chain carries TRBV2 and TRBJ1-2; 7 bases line up with TRBD1. Germline CDR1 SNHLY, CDR2 FYNNEI. Losses at the gene ends were 6 bases for V and 8 bases for J; bases not matched to a gene: 6. The CDR3 contains 12 residues. The CDR3 nucleotides are TGTGCCAGCAGACTGACAGGGAACGGCTACACCTTC. Translated: CASRLTGNGYTF.

The V and J genes are TRBV5-4 and TRBJ2-1; possible D gene TRBD2, 5 bases. V shed 2 bases and J shed 12 bases, with 18 bases lying between them. The CDR3 length is 14 residues. In germline, CDR1 is SGHNT, CDR2 YYREEE (reference sequence). The CDR3 protein is CASSLTMSPGVQFF. In DNA, the CDR3 is TGTGCCAGCAGCTTAACTATGTCCCCCGGGGTGCAGTTCTTC.

The chain recombines TRBV28 with TRBJ2-1; 9 nucleotides line up with TRBD1. Germline V gene data show CDR1 as MDHEN and CDR2 as SYDVKM. This CDR3 has 14 residues. J was trimmed by 3 bases and V by 5 bases; bases with no gene match: 2. CDR3 loop: CASSGTGNYNEQFF. CDR3 nucleotides: TGTGCCAGCAGTGGGACAGGGAACTACAATGAGCAGTTCTTC.

J is TRBJ2-7 and V is TRBV6-5; tentatively, D is TRBD1 (7 bases). V dropped 7 bases and J dropped 2 bases, with 18 bases sitting between them. Germline values: CDR1 MNHEY, CDR2 SVGAGI. The CDR3 runs 15 residues. CDR3 coding DNA: TGTGCCAGCACCCTTCGGAGGGGGCTTACCTACGAGCAGTACTTC. Protein sequence: CASTLRRGLTYEQYF.

The chain recombines TRBV7-9 with TRBJ1-4; TRBD1 aligns across 9 bases. Germline CDR1 reads SEHNR; CDR2 reads FQNEAQ (reference sequence). The CDR3 is made up of 15 amino acids. The trim removed 1 base at V and 10 bases at J, leaving 7 bases unmatched. In nucleotides, the CDR3 is TGTGCCAGCAGCTTAGATACAGGGGGCCAGGGAAAACTGTTTTTT. Translating gives CASSLDTGGQGKLFF.

The rearrangement joins TRBV11-2 to TRBJ2-1, with D perhaps matching TRBD1 (6 bases). Deletions cut 1 base from V and 10 bases from J, with 8 bases between. Germline V gene data show CDR1 as SGHAT and CDR2 as FQNNGV. The CDR3 contains 12 residues. The CDR3 loop is CASSLARGEQFF. In DNA, the CDR3 is TGTGCCAGCAGCTTAGCGAGGGGGGAGCAGTTCTTC.

This clone came up a few times. The J gene is TRBJ2-6, the V gene TRBV4-1; 12 bases agree with TRBD1. CDR3 length: 17 residues. With V trimmed by 6 bases and J by 2 bases, 5 bases remained unmatched. Germline V gene lookup returns CDR1 MGHRA and CDR2 YSYEKL. CDR3 in amino acids: CASSLGQGATGANVLTF. CDR3 coding DNA: TGCGCCAGCAGTTTGGGACAGGGGGCAACTGGGGCCAACGTCCTGACTTTC.